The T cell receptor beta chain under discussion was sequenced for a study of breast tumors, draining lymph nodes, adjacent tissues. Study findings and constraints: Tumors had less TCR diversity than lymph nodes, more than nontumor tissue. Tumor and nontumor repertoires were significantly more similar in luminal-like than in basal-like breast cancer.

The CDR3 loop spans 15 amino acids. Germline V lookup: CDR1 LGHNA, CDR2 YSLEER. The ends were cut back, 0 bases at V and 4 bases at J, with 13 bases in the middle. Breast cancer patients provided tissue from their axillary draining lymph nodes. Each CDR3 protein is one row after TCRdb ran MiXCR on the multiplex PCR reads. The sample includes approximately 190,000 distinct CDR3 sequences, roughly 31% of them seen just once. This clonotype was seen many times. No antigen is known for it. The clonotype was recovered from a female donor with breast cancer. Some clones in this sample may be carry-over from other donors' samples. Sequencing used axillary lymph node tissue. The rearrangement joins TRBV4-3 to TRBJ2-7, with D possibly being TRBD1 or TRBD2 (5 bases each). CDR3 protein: CASSQDSGGPYEQYF. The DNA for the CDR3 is TGCGCCAGCAGCCAAGATAGTGGGGGACCTTACGAGCAGTACTTC.